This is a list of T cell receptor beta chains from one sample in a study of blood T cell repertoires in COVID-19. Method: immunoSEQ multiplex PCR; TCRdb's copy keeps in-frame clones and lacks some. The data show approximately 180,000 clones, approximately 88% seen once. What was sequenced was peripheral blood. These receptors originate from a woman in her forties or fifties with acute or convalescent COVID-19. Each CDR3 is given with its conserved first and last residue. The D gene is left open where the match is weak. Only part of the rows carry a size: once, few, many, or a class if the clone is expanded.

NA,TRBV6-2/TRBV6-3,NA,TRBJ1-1,TGTGCCAGCAGTTACCGGGGTTGGGCTGAAGCTTTCTTT,CASSYRGWAEAFF
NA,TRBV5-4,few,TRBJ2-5,TGTGCCAGCAGCTTGGAGCACCAAGAGACCCAGTACTTC,CASSLEHQETQYF
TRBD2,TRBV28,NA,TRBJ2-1,TGTGCCGGATCAACTAGCGGGGGGGCGTATGAGCAGTTCTTC,CAGSTSGGAYEQFF
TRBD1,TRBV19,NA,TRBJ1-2,TGTGCCAGTAGTCCCGGGACAGTTAACTATGGCTACACCTTC,CASSPGTVNYGYTF
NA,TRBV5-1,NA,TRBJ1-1,TGCGCCAGCAGTTCCGGGGTCCGCAACACTGAAGCTTTCTTT,CASSSGVRNTEAFF
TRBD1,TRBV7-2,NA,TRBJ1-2,TGTGCCAGCAGCATGGGACAGGGGTTCTATGGCTACACCTTC,CASSMGQGFYGYTF
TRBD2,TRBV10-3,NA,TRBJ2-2,TGTGCCATCAGTGAGTCGAGGAGCGGGAGGTTCACCGGGGAGCTGTTTTTT,CAISESRSGRFTGELFF
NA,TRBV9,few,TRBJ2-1,TGTGCCAGCAGCGTAGGCGGGGCTCCCGCCTACAATGAGCAGTTCTTC,CASSVGGAPAYNEQFF
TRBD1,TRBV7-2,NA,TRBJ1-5,TGTGCCAGCAGCTTAGACTTCTGGGACAGGGGGGATCAGCCCCAGCATTTT,CASSLDFWDRGDQPQHF
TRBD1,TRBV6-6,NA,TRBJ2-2,TGTGCCAGCAGTTACGCGGGACAGGGGAACACCGGGGAGCTGTTTTTT,CASSYAGQGNTGELFF
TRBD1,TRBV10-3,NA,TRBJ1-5,TGTGCCATCAGCATAGGACAGGGACTTCAGCCCCAGCATTTT,CAISIGQGLQPQHF
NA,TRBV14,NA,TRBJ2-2,TGTGCCAGCAGCGCTCAGGTCGCTAACGCCGGGGAGCTGTTTTTT,CASSAQVANAGELFF
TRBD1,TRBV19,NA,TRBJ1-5,TGTGCCAGTAGCTCTCAGACAGGGGTATACAATCAGCCCCAGCATTTT,CASSSQTGVYNQPQHF
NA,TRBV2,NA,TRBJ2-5,TGTGCCAGCAGTGAGGTGCTGTACGGGACCCAGTACTTC,CASSEVLYGTQYF
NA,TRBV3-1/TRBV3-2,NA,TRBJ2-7,TGTGCCAGCAGCGCACTCCCTGTGTTAGACGAGCAGTACTTC,CASSALPVLDEQYF
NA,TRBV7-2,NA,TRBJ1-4,TGTGCCAGCAGCCGAAGTGTAGATGAAAAACTGTTTTTT,CASSRSVDEKLFF
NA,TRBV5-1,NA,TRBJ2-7,TGCGCCAGCAGCCGGGACACCTACGAGCAGTACTTC,CASSRDTYEQYF
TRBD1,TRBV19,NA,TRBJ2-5,TGTGCCAGTAACATCGGGACAGGGGGATATGAGACCCAGTACTTC,CASNIGTGGYETQYF
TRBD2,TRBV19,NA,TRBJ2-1,TGTGCCAGTAGTGGAGGGAGCGGGGCTCCCTCCAATGAGCAGTTCTTC,CASSGGSGAPSNEQFF
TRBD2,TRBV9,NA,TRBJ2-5,TGTGCCAGCAGCGTAGCGGGAGGGACCTCTAGAGAGACCCAGTACTTC,CASSVAGGTSRETQYF
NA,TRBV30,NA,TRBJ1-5,TGTGCCTGGACCGAGGGAGGGCATAGCAATCAGCCCCAGCATTTT,CAWTEGGHSNQPQHF
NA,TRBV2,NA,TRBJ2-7,TGTGCCAGCAGCCCCAGGGTCGAGCAGTACTTC,CASSPRVEQYF
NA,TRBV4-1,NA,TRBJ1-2,TGCGCCAGCAGCCAAGATCCCAACAGCTATGGCTACACCTTC,CASSQDPNSYGYTF
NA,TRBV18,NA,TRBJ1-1,TGTGCCAGCTCACCTGGATCTTCAGGTACTTACGAAGCTTTCTTT,CASSPGSSGTYEAFF
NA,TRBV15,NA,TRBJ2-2,TGTGCCACCAGCGAAGGAGGGAGGAACACCGGGGAGCTGTTTTTT,CATSEGGRNTGELFF
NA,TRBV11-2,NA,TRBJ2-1,TGTGCCAGCAGCTTAGAAGCGGGCCGATACAATGAGCAGTTCTTC,CASSLEAGRYNEQFF
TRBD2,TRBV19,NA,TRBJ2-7,TGTGCCAGTAGCCCGGGAGGGGGAGTAGGAATGGCGCAGTACTTC,CASSPGGGVGMAQYF